This entry is about one T cell receptor beta chain. The PCR made use of 60 Vbeta and 13 Jbeta primers. Libraries were prepared by immunoSEQ multiplex PCR; TCRdb keeps only in-frame clonotypes and omits some of them. The table lists roughly 100,000 clones, about three quarters of them singletons. Germline CDR1 is LGHNA and CDR2 is YNFKEQ. The CDR3 runs to 16 residues. V trimming: 0 bases; J trimming: 5 bases; junction bases outside the gene matches: 9. This record belongs to a study of cytomegalovirus exposure and HLA in healthy donors. The chain recombines TRBV4-2 with TRBJ1-2; 7 bases agree with TRBD1. The sample was PBMCs. The receptor was isolated from a woman aged 40 to 50 in good health and CMV-seropositive. The CDR3: CASSQDRTGPLYGYTF. The CDR3 DNA is TGTGCCAGCAGCCAAGATCGGACAGGCCCCCTTTATGGCTACACCTTC.